The source of this T cell receptor beta chain is a study of blood T cell repertoires in COVID-19. Whole-study context: In each case, the material was cDNA or gDNA derived from T cells, B-cell-depleted T cells, or PBMCs.

Using immunoSEQ multiplex PCR, the repertoire was profiled, and TCRdb retains in-frame clones only, with some absent. The sample consists of under 50,000 clones, about 87% of them appearing once. The J segment lost 2 bases and the V segment lost 7 bases, leaving 4 bases of the junction unmatched. This CDR3 spans 13 amino acids. The V gene's germline CDR1 is MGHDK and CDR2 SYGVNS. Sequenced sample: peripheral blood. The rearrangement links TRBV25-1 to TRBJ1-1; 7 bases line up with TRBD1. This clonotype was obtained from a human donor in a cohort sampled during active COVID-19. The CDR3 nucleotides are TGTGCCAGCAAAGGGACAGAAAACACTGAAGCTTTCTTT. Its translation is CASKGTENTEAFF.